This T cell receptor (beta chain) was observed in a study of beta chain features in type 1 diabetes. Findings and caveats of the study: Type 1 diabetes patients showed a moderate but significant shortening of TCRB CDR3s in all four CD4+ subsets.

cDNA synthesis used the whole RNA isolate, giving expressed TCRB sequences. Some clones are missing from TCRdb's copy, which holds only in-frame ones; the method was immunoSEQ multiplex PCR. The sample shows 600,000 to 700,000 clones, 10% to 15% of them seen only once. CDR1 SGHDN and CDR2 FVKESK come from the germline V gene. This CDR3 region has 13 residues. Trimming shortened V by 0 bases and J by 7 bases, and 7 bases separated the two germline ends. This clone was seen a few times. Its antigen is currently unknown. Other nucleotide sequences in the sample specify the same CDR3. This receptor was taken from a man between 18 and 29 years old with type 1 diabetes. Sequenced material: naive CD4+ T cells from blood. The chain is built from TRBV14 and TRBJ1-5, with no clear D. The CDR3 loop is CASSQDLNQPQHF. CDR3 coding DNA: TGTGCCAGCAGCCAAGATCTGAACCAGCCCCAGCATTTT. Using reference TRBV14 and TRBJ1-5 for the parts outside the CDR3, the full variable domain is EAGVTQFPSHSVIEKGQTVTLRCDPISGHDNLYWYRRVMGKEIKFLLHFVKESKQDESGMPNNRFLAERTGGTYSTLKVQPAELEDSGVYFCASSQDLNQPQHFGDGTRLSIL.